Shown below are 30 T cell receptor beta chains from a single sample sequenced in a study of T cell responses to AZD1222 COVID-19 vaccine. Assay used: immunoSEQ multiplex PCR; TCRdb lists only in-frame clones, some missing. Among fewer than 55,000 clones listed, around 80% were seen once. The starting material was peripheral blood, obtained on day 0 of AZD1222 vaccination. The receptors derive from an adult in good health.

CDR3 sequence reads: CASSVPTGRNEKLFF. The DNA for the CDR3 is TGTGCCAGCAGCGTACCGACAGGACGAAATGAAAAACTGTTTTTT. The chain uses TRBV6-6 and TRBJ1-4; D perhaps matches TRBD1 (6 bases). CDR1 and CDR2 from the germline V gene are MNHNY and SVGAGI (reference sequence). The V gene lost 6 bases and the J gene lost 5 bases, with 16 bases spanning the gap. This CDR3 is 15 amino acids long.

This clone is a singleton in its sample. V usage is TRBV27 and J usage is TRBJ1-1; 11 nucleotides match TRBD1. The trim removed 5 bases at V and 5 bases at J, leaving 7 bases unmatched. Germline V gene data show CDR1 as MNHEY and CDR2 as SMNVEV (reference sequence). The CDR3 is 15 residues long. The CDR3 bases are TGTGCCAGCAGTCACCGGACAGGGGGCTATACTGAAGCTTTCTTT. Its translation: CASSHRTGGYTEAFF.

For the CDR3, the DNA is TGTGCCAGCAGTTACACGGGACACCGGAGCAATCAGCCCCAGCATTTT. This codes for CASSYTGHRSNQPQHF. The chain is built from TRBV6-2 or TRBV6-3 and TRBJ1-5; D possibly corresponds to TRBD1 (6 bases). Germline V CDR1 and CDR2: MNHEY, SVGEGT. The CDR3 length is 16 residues. Trimming stripped 2 bases from V and 1 base from J, with 12 bases between.

The chain recombines TRBV7-9 with TRBJ2-6; no clear D. Per germline, CDR1 SEHNR and CDR2 FQNEAQ (reference sequence). CDR3 length equals 15 residues. Trimming shortened V by 2 bases and J by 0 bases, and 5 bases separated the two germline ends. CDR3 loop: CASSLRVSGANVLTF. CDR3 sequence (DNA): TGTGCCAGCAGCTTACGAGTCTCTGGGGCCAACGTCCTGACTTTC.

Turning to this clone: The same CDR3 is also encoded by other DNA sequences in this sample. The chain couples TRBV27 to TRBJ1-5, with 8 positions matching TRBD1. There are 15 residues in the CDR3. The junction had 7 bases not matched to a gene; V was cut back by 2 bases and J by 7 bases. Germline V gene data show CDR1 as MNHEY and CDR2 as SMNVEV (reference sequence). CDR3 bases: TGTGCCAGCAGTTTAACCCAGGGGGCAAGGCAGCCCCAGCATTTT. Its protein product is CASSLTQGARQPQHF.

The chain combines TRBV5-1 with TRBJ2-1; 10 bases agree with TRBD2. Per the germline V gene, CDR1 is SGHRS and CDR2 is YFSETQ. V shed 4 bases, J shed 4 bases, and the junction held 8 bases outside the gene matches. This CDR3 region has 16 residues. The CDR3 nucleotides read TGCGCCAGCAGCCCGTGGACTAGCGGCCCGTACAATGAGCAGTTCTTC. Protein product: CASSPWTSGPYNEQFF.

This chain connects TRBV2 to TRBJ2-3; 9 nucleotides agree with TRBD1. Unmatched junction bases numbered 9, after V lost 9 bases and J lost 2 bases. The germline CDR1 and CDR2 sequences are SNHLY and FYNNEI. There are 15 residues in the CDR3. In DNA, the CDR3 is TGTGCCAGGAATGTCCGGGACAGGGCCACAGATACGCAGTATTTT. Translating gives CARNVRDRATDTQYF.

The rearrangement joins TRBV27 to TRBJ2-5, with 8 bases lining up with TRBD2. Germline trimming cut 5 bases from V and 1 base from J; bases unmatched to any gene: 9. The V gene's germline CDR1 is MNHEY and CDR2 SMNVEV (reference sequence). The CDR3 length is 16 residues. The CDR3 coding sequence is TGTGCCAGCAGTCCTTGGACTAGCAGGGGCCAAGAGACCCAGTACTTC. It is translated as CASSPWTSRGQETQYF.

This clone was seen a few times. V and J are TRBV7-9 and TRBJ2-5; TRBD2 matches 8 bases. J lost 2 bases, V lost 5 bases, and 10 bases had no gene match. Germline V gene lookup returns CDR1 SEHNR and CDR2 FQNEAQ (reference sequence). There are 16 residues in the CDR3. CDR3 protein: CASSPLAGKHQETQYF. For the CDR3, the DNA is TGTGCCAGCAGCCCTCTAGCGGGCAAGCATCAAGAGACCCAGTACTTC.

This clone has only a few counts. V gene TRBV7-9 combines with J gene TRBJ2-5; 7 positions agree with TRBD2. The CDR3 runs to 15 residues. Germline V gene lookup returns CDR1 SEHNR and CDR2 FQNEAQ (reference sequence). After removal of 5 bases from V and 4 bases from J, the junction contained 10 bases not matched to a gene. CDR3 sequence: CASSPSGTTIETQYF. CDR3 in DNA: TGTGCCAGCAGCCCATCCGGGACTACCATAGAGACCCAGTACTTC. The full variable domain, its missing parts supplied by reference TRBV7-9 and TRBJ2-5, is DTGVSQNPRHKITKRGQNVTFRCDPISEHNRLYWYRQTLGQGPEFLTYFQNEAQLEKSRLLSDRFSAERPKGSFSTLEIQRTEQGDSAMYLCASSPSGTTIETQYFGPGTRLLVL.

The chain recombines TRBV2 with TRBJ2-1; D uncertain. The ends were cut back, 10 bases at V and 8 bases at J, with 12 bases in the middle. Germline lookup yields CDR1 SNHLY and CDR2 FYNNEI. This CDR3 has 11 amino acids. The CDR3 DNA sequence: TGTGCCACGGGCTCGCTTGATGAGCAGTTCTTC. This sequence encodes CATGSLDEQFF.

This sequence joins TRBV4-3 and TRBJ2-5, with TRBD2 as a possible D gene (6 bases). Germline assignment: CDR1 LGHNA and CDR2 YSLEER. The CDR3 runs 15 residues. Between the trimmed V and J ends, which lost 1 base and 5 bases, there was a span of 14 bases. The CDR3 sequence is CASSQGGAAGETQYF. For the CDR3, the DNA is TGCGCCAGCAGCCAAGGCGGGGCGGCGGGGGAGACCCAGTACTTC.

The J gene is TRBJ1-5, the V gene TRBV19; unclear D gene. The CDR3 is 15 residues long. Germline CDR1 reads LNHDA; CDR2 reads SQIVND (reference sequence). Trimming removed 4 bases from V and 1 base from J, with 11 bases in between. This CDR3 is CASSNWARSNQPQHF. The CDR3 coding sequence is TGTGCCAGTAGTAACTGGGCACGGAGCAATCAGCCCCAGCATTTT.

The chain combines TRBV6-5 with TRBJ1-2; 7 positions match TRBD1. Germline V gene sequence: CDR1 MNHEY, CDR2 SVGAGI. CDR3 size: 15 residues. V shed 4 bases and J 8 bases; nucleotides not matched to a gene: 13. CDR3 nucleotides: TGTGCCAGCAGTTCGACAGGGCTCGTTTCCGGCGGCTACACCTTC. Its translation is CASSSTGLVSGGYTF.

V usage is TRBV2 and J usage is TRBJ2-7, with D perhaps matching TRBD1 (6 bases). This CDR3 is 12 amino acids long. The V gene lost 7 bases and the J gene lost 4 bases, with 11 bases spanning the gap. Germline V gives CDR1 SNHLY, CDR2 FYNNEI. CDR3 loop: CASTRGGYEQYF. CDR3 DNA: TGTGCCAGCACCAGGGGTGGGTACGAGCAGTACTTC.

This rearrangement joins TRBV6-5 to TRBJ2-5, with D perhaps matching TRBD1 (5 bases). CDR3 length: 13 amino acids. Germline loops: CDR1 MNHEY, CDR2 SVGAGI. V was pared by 6 bases and J by 1 base, with 9 bases between. This CDR3 reads CASSGQRQETQYF. In DNA form, the CDR3 reads TGTGCCAGCAGCGGACAACGCCAAGAGACCCAGTACTTC.

The genes are TRBV7-9 and TRBJ1-6; D gene uncertain. The germline V and J ends were trimmed by 1 base and 7 bases, with 11 bases remaining between them. Per the germline V gene, CDR1 is SEHNR and CDR2 is FQNEAQ (reference sequence). The CDR3 consists of 15 residues. The CDR3 spells CASSLVSGQNSPLHF. The CDR3 region has the DNA TGTGCCAGCAGCTTAGTCTCGGGTCAAAATTCACCCCTCCACTTT.

This chain uses TRBV28 with TRBJ2-7; 13 bases fit TRBD2. V was clipped by 5 bases and J by 4 bases; unmatched bases: 11. CDR1 MDHEN and CDR2 SYDVKM come from the germline V gene. This CDR3 comprises 17 residues. The CDR3 loop is CASSPNSPGLAGYEQYF. CDR3 coding DNA: TGTGCCAGCAGTCCGAACTCCCCGGGACTAGCGGGGTACGAGCAGTACTTC.

The J gene is TRBJ2-1, the V gene TRBV3-1 (or the pseudogene TRBV3-2), with 14 positions matching TRBD2. Looked up from germline, CDR1 is LGHDT and CDR2 is YNNKEL (reference sequence). Trimming took 4 bases from V and 7 from J; bases not matched to a gene: 9. The CDR3 totals 17 residues. The CDR3 loop reads CASSPGIGTSGRNEQFF. The CDR3 DNA follows: TGTGCCAGCAGCCCCGGGATCGGGACTAGCGGGAGAAATGAGCAGTTCTTC.

The rearrangement uses TRBV2 and TRBJ2-3; perhaps TRBD2 as D (6 bases). Looked up from germline, CDR1 is SNHLY and CDR2 is FYNNEI. Trimming removed 7 bases from V and 0 bases from J, with 17 bases in between. The CDR3 is made up of 16 amino acids. CDR3: CASNLVGGTSTDTQYF. DNA for the CDR3: TGTGCCAGCAACTTGGTCGGAGGGACTAGCACAGATACGCAGTATTTT.

The chain has TRBV6-1 and TRBJ2-7, with 8 bases matching TRBD1. CDR1 is MNHNS, CDR2 SASEGT, per germline. The CDR3 covers 18 residues. Unmatched junction bases numbered 21, after V lost 6 bases and J lost 5 bases. The CDR3 DNA is TGTGCCAGCAGCGAAATCAGACCCCTCAGGGGGCGCATGGACGAGCAGTACTTC. Amino acid sequence: CASSEIRPLRGRMDEQYF.

The chain employs TRBV5-5 and TRBJ2-1, with 7 bases identical to TRBD1. The CDR3 is made up of 15 amino acids. Germline assignment: CDR1 SGHKS and CDR2 YYEKEE (reference sequence). Germline trimming cut 0 bases from V and 6 bases from J; bases unmatched to any gene: 6. The CDR3 loop reads CASSLAPGTVNEQFF. The CDR3 DNA reads TGTGCCAGCAGCTTGGCTCCCGGGACAGTCAATGAGCAGTTCTTC.

This clone was seen a handful of times. The genes are TRBV19 and TRBJ1-2; D possibly corresponds to TRBD1 (5 bases). V gave up 6 bases and J gave up 4 bases, with 15 bases separating them. The CDR3 is 14 amino acids. CDR1 LNHDA and CDR2 SQIVND come from the germline V gene (reference sequence). The CDR3 DNA reads as TGTGCCAGTAGGAAGGGGAATGGGGTCTATGGCTACACCTTC. Protein: CASRKGNGVYGYTF.

The chain couples TRBV19 to TRBJ1-1, with a weak D call TRBD1 (6 bases). Per the germline V gene, CDR1 is LNHDA and CDR2 is SQIVND (reference sequence). V lost 6 bases and J lost 10, with 18 bases in between. The CDR3 is 13 residues long. The CDR3 sequence: CASRHREQGRAFF. In DNA, the CDR3 is TGTGCCAGTAGACATCGAGAACAGGGCCGAGCTTTCTTT.

The CDR3 nucleotides are TGTGCCAGCAGAGGGGAGGGGGCGTACACCGGGGAGCTGTTTTTT. Protein: CASRGEGAYTGELFF. The chain carries TRBV2 and TRBJ2-2; tentatively, D is TRBD1 or TRBD2 (7 bases each). Germline V gene sequence: CDR1 SNHLY, CDR2 FYNNEI. Trimming removed 6 bases from V and 3 bases from J, with 14 bases in between. This CDR3 is built from 15 residues.

This chain joins TRBV3-1 (or the pseudogene TRBV3-2) and TRBJ2-6; possibly TRBD2 for D (6 bases). The CDR3 sequence is 17 residues long. CDR1 LGHDT and CDR2 YNNKEL come from the germline V gene (reference sequence). Trimming stripped 1 base from V and 0 bases from J, with 10 bases between. CDR3 bases: TGTGCCAGCAGCCAAGTACTGGGGGGCTCTGGGGCCAACGTCCTGACTTTC. This sequence encodes CASSQVLGGSGANVLTF.

CDR3 residues: CASSYGTGTQETQYF. For the CDR3, the DNA is TGTGCCAGCAGTTACGGGACAGGGACTCAAGAGACCCAGTACTTC. The chain links TRBV28 to TRBJ2-5, with TRBD1 matching 9 bases. With 4 bases clipped from V and 2 bases from J, the junction kept 5 bases outside the gene matches. This CDR3 is 15 amino acids long. Germline CDR1 reads MDHEN; CDR2 reads SYDVKM.

J is TRBJ2-2 and V is TRBV5-6, with D uncertain. There are 13 residues in the CDR3. Germline CDR1 SGHDT, CDR2 YYEEEE. Deletions cut 0 bases from V and 8 bases from J, with 8 bases between. Here the CDR3 reads CASSLGRAGELFF. For the CDR3, the DNA is TGTGCCAGCAGCTTGGGTCGAGCTGGGGAGCTGTTTTTT.

The chain has TRBV30 and TRBJ1-2; no reliable D call. CDR1 and CDR2 from the germline V gene are GTSNPN and SVGIG (reference sequence). There are 12 residues in the CDR3. V lost 3 bases to trimming and J lost 0 bases, with 5 bases between them. CDR3 DNA: TGTGCCTGGAGCGGTGCTAACTATGGCTACACCTTC. It encodes CAWSGANYGYTF.

The chain joins TRBV28 to TRBJ2-5; D call uncertain. This CDR3 is 13 amino acids long. Looked up from germline, CDR1 is MDHEN and CDR2 is SYDVKM. Trimming stripped 7 bases from V and 1 base from J, with 10 bases between. The CDR3 here is CASNGRLQETQYF. DNA for the CDR3: TGTGCCAGCAATGGACGGCTCCAAGAGACCCAGTACTTC. Combining the CDR3 with reference TRBV28 and TRBJ2-5 gives the whole variable domain DVKVTQSSRYLVKRTGEKVFLECVQDMDHENMFWYRQDPGLGLRLIYFSYDVKMKEKGDIPEGYSVSREKKERFSLILESASTNQTSMYLCASNGRLQETQYFGPGTRLLVL.